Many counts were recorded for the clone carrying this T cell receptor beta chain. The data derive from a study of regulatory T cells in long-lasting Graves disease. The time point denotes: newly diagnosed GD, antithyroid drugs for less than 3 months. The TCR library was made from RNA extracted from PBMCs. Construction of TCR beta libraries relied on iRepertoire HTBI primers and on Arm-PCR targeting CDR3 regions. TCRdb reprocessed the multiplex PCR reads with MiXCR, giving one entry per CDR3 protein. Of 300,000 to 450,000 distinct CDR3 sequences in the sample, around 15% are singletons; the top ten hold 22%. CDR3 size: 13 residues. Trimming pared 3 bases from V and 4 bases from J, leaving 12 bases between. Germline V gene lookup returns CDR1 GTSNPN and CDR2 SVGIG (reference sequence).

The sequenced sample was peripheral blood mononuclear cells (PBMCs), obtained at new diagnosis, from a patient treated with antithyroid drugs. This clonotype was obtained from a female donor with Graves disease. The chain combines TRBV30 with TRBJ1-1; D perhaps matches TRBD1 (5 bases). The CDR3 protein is CAWRSGGATEAFF. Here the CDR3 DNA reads TGTGCCTGGAGGTCGGGGGGTGCCACTGAAGCTTTCTTT.